This record looks at one T cell receptor beta chain sequence and its context. Its antigen remains unknown. This was a deep-level run. Authors' methods: Sequence data from immunoSEQ were junction-only and lacked quality scores; consequently, filtering differed. Repertoires were generated with immunoSEQ multiplex PCR, while TCRdb's copy carries only in-frame clones and drops some. Clone size and V and J calls were adopted from that table, with D and trimming inferred from the DNA. Counted here are 800,000 to 1,200,000 clones, about 80% occurring once; the ten biggest clones make up 0.5% to 0.6%. Trimming cost V 5 bases and J 11 bases; bases outside gene matches: 11. This CDR3 is built from 13 residues. Looked up from germline, CDR1 is SGHTA and CDR2 is FQGNSA. This entry belongs to a study of shared clonotypes between healthy human individuals. Overall study findings and caveats: Larger estimated richness was generally recorded for naive subsets relative to memory subsets. For naive CD4 cells, approximately 4.8% of clonotypes were shared across several donors.

The receptor comes from a man between 18 and 35 years old in good health. Some clones in this sample may be carry-over from other donors' samples. The sample was memory CD4+ T cells from PBMCs. Sample subset: CD45RA-negative fraction. The V and J genes are TRBV7-2 and TRBJ1-1; 7 nucleotides align to TRBD1. CDR3: CASSPGRDREAFF. CDR3 in DNA: TGTGCCAGCAGCCCCGGTAGAGACAGGGAGGCTTTCTTT.